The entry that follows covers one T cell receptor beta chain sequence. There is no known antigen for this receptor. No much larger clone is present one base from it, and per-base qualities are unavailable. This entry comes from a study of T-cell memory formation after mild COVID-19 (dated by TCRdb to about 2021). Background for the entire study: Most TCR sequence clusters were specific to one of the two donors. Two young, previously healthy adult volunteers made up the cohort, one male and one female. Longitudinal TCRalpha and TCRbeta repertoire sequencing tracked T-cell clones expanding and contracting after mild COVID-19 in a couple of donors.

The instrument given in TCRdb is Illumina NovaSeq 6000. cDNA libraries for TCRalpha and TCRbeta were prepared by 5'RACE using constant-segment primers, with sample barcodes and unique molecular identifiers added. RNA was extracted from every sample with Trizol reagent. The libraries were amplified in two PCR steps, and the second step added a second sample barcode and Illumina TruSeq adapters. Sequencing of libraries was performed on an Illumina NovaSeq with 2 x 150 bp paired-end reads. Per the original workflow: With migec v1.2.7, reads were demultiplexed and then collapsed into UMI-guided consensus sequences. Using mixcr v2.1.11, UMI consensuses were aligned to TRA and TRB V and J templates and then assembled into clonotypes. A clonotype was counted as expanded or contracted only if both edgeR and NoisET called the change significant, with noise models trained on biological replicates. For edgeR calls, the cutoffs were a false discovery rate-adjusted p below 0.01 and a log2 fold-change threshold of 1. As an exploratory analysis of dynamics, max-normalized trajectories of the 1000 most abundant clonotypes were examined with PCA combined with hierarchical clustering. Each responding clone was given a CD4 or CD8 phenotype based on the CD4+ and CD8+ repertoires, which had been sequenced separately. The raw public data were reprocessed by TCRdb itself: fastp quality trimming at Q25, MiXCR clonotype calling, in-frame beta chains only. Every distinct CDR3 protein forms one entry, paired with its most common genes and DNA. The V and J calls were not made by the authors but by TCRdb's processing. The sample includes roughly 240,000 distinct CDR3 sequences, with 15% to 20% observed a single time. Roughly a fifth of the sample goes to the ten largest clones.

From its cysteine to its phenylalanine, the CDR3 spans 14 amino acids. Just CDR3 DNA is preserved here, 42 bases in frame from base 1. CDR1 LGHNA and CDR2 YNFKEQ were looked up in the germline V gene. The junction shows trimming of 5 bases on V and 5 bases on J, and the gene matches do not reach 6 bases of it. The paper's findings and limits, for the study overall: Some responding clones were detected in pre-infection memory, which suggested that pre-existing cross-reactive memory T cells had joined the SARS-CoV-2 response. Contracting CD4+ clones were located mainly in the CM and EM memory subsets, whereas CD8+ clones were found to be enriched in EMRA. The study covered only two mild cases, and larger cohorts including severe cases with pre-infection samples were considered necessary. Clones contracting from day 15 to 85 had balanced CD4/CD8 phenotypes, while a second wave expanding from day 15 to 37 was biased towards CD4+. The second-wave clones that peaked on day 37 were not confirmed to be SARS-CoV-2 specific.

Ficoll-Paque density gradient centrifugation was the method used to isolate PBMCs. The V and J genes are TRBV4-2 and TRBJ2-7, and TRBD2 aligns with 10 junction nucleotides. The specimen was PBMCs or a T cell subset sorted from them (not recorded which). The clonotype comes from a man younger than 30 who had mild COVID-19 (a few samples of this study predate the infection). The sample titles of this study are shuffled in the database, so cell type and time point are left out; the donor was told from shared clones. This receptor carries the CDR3 CASSDSTSGNEQYF. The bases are TGTGCCAGCAGCGATTCTACTAGCGGGAACGAGCAGTACTTC.